These 14 T cell receptor beta chains were sequenced from one sample in a study of T-cell reconstitution after alpha-beta-depleted transplantation in children (dated by TCRdb to 2016 to 2017). Receptor amplification or capture employed PCR. Instrument used: Illumina HiSeq 2500. TCR libraries were prepared with molecular barcoding, using unique molecular identifiers to normalize TCRbeta repertoire quantification. TCRdb applied fastp at Q25 and MiXCR to the public reads, then kept only in-frame beta chains. Identical CDR3 proteins give one entry, which carries the most common genes and DNA. Counted in this sample were hundreds of thousands of distinct CDR3 sequences; over 9.5% of them appeared once. About 4% of the sample is held by the ten biggest clonotypes. This specimen was PBMCs from the stem cell graft donor, taken from the stem cell graft. These receptors all stem from a human donor who donated a stem cell graft to a child with acute myeloid leukemia.

This chain links TRBV2 with TRBJ1-1, with TRBD1 identical over 9 bases. This CDR3 comprises 16 residues. In germline, CDR1 is SNHLY, CDR2 FYNNEI. The J segment lost 8 bases and the V segment lost 0 bases, leaving 10 bases of the junction unmatched. CDR3 amino acids: CASSEAQGQGGVEAFF. CDR3 nucleotide sequence: TGTGCCAGCAGTGAAGCGCAGGGACAGGGCGGAGTCGAAGCTTTCTTT. The full variable domain, completed using reference TRBV2 and TRBJ1-1, is EPEVTQTPSHQVTQMGQEVILRCVPISNHLYFYWYRQILGQKVEFLVSFYNNEISEKSEIFDDQFSVERPDGSNFTLKIRSTKLEDSAMYFCASSEAQGQGGVEAFFGQGTRLTVV.

This clonotype was counted many times. The chain combines TRBV6-2 or TRBV6-3 with TRBJ2-3; D gene ambiguous. V gave up 2 bases and J gave up 5 bases, with 11 bases separating them. The CDR3 consists of 14 residues. Germline assignment: CDR1 MNHEY and CDR2 SVGEGT. The CDR3 here is CASSYQIRLDTQYF. The CDR3 DNA sequence: TGTGCCAGCAGTTACCAGATAAGGCTAGATACGCAGTATTTT.

Only a few counts were recorded for this clonotype. The gene calls are TRBV6-5 and TRBJ2-5; D not resolved. CDR3 size: 12 residues. CDR1 and CDR2 from the germline V gene are MNHEY and SVGAGI. V dropped 6 bases and J dropped 7 bases, with 12 bases sitting between them. The CDR3 protein is CASSLLDGTQYF. The CDR3, as DNA: TGTGCCAGCAGCCTACTCGATGGGACCCAGTACTTC.

The J gene is TRBJ2-7, the V gene TRBV5-1; D gene ambiguous. There are 14 residues in the CDR3. Germline-derived CDR1 and CDR2 are SGHRS and YFSETQ. Trimming pared 0 bases from V and 6 bases from J, leaving 13 bases between. The CDR3: CASSLGTAPGEQYF. The CDR3 bases are TGCGCCAGCAGCTTGGGGACGGCCCCGGGCGAGCAGTACTTC. The full variable domain, its missing parts supplied by reference TRBV5-1 and TRBJ2-7, is KAGVTQTPRYLIKTRGQQVTLSCSPISGHRSVSWYQQTPGQGLQFLFEYFSETQRNKGNFPGRFSGRQFSNSRSEMNVSTLELGDSALYLCASSLGTAPGEQYFGPGTRLTVT.

This clonotype was detected ten times or more. J is TRBJ1-2 and V is TRBV6-5; 12 bases match TRBD1. The CDR3 has 15 amino acids. With V trimmed by 2 bases and J by 5 bases, 3 bases remained unmatched. The germline V gene has CDR1 MNHEY and CDR2 SVGAGI. Written as DNA, the CDR3 is TGTGCCAGCAGTTACGGGGACAGGGGGCGATATGGCTACACCTTC. This encodes CASSYGDRGRYGYTF.

The gene calls are TRBV6-5 and TRBJ1-1; D unclear. The V gene's germline CDR1 is MNHEY and CDR2 SVGAGI. This CDR3 is 12 amino acids long. Trimming took 8 bases from V and 6 from J, leaving 13 bases between them. The CDR3 spells CASRREGAEAFF. The CDR3 DNA follows: TGTGCCAGCCGCCGGGAGGGAGCTGAAGCTTTCTTT.

The chain joins TRBV20-1 to TRBJ2-5; 9 nucleotides line up with TRBD1. CDR1 DFQATT and CDR2 SNEGSKA come from the germline V gene (reference sequence). The junction had 5 bases not matched to a gene; V was cut back by 1 base and J by 5 bases. There are 14 residues in the CDR3. Here the CDR3 DNA reads TGCAGTGCTAGAGCCCCGACAGGGGGGGAGACCCAGTACTTC. Encoded protein: CSARAPTGGETQYF.

This clonotype was observed a handful of times. The V call is TRBV29-1, the J call TRBJ2-7; TRBD2 might be the D (5 bases). The CDR3 has 15 residues. V dropped 3 bases and J dropped 3 bases, with 18 bases sitting between them. Germline V gives CDR1 SQVTM, CDR2 ANQGSEA. CDR3 residues: CSVERPDLGSYEQYF. The DNA of the CDR3 is TGCAGCGTTGAGCGTCCTGATCTGGGGAGCTACGAGCAGTACTTC.

At least ten counts were recorded for this clonotype. The CDR3 coding sequence is TGCAGCGCGAGGGGTCCATACACCGGGGAGCTGTTTTTT. This translates into CSARGPYTGELFF. The V call is TRBV29-1, the J call TRBJ2-2; the D call may be TRBD1 or TRBD2 (5 bases each). The CDR3 runs 13 residues. CDR1 SQVTM and CDR2 ANQGSEA come from the germline V gene. V shed 7 bases and J shed 3 bases, with 12 bases lying between them.

V usage is TRBV12-3 or TRBV12-4 and J usage is TRBJ2-7; 7 positions match TRBD2. The J segment lost 4 bases and the V segment lost 1 base, leaving 4 bases of the junction unmatched. This CDR3 is built from 14 residues. In nucleotides, the CDR3 is TGTGCCAGCAGTTTAGTAGCGGGTCGTTACGAGCAGTACTTC. Translation gives CASSLVAGRYEQYF.

This clonotype was found a few times. This chain uses TRBV29-1 with TRBJ2-4; the D gene is possibly TRBD1 (6 bases). CDR1 is SQVTM and CDR2 is ANQGSEA in the germline V gene. V was cut by 3 bases and J by 7 bases, with 10 bases left in between. The CDR3 has 12 residues. The CDR3 here is CSVDEGENIQYF. For the CDR3, the DNA is TGCAGCGTTGATGAGGGGGAGAACATTCAGTACTTC.

This sequence joins TRBV27 and TRBJ2-7, with 10 bases identical to TRBD1. From germline, CDR1 is MNHEY and CDR2 SMNVEV (reference sequence). The CDR3 is 14 amino acids. The trim removed 6 bases at V and 2 bases at J, leaving 4 bases unmatched. Written as DNA, the CDR3 is TGTGCCAGCAGCCATGGGACAGGGGCCTACGAGCAGTACTTC. This sequence encodes CASSHGTGAYEQYF.

This chain uses TRBV20-1 with TRBJ2-3; TRBD1 aligns across 7 bases. Germline CDR1 DFQATT, CDR2 SNEGSKA (reference sequence). Trimming took 0 bases from V and 2 from J; bases not matched to a gene: 14. There are 18 residues in the CDR3. This CDR3 is CSARDPSGETGTTDTQYF. DNA of the CDR3: TGCAGTGCTAGAGATCCAAGTGGCGAGACAGGGACCACAGATACGCAGTATTTT.

The CDR3 loop reads CASSGAVGQGFRELFF. CDR3 DNA: TGTGCCAGCAGTGGAGCCGTGGGACAGGGGTTCCGGGAGCTGTTTTTT. This rearrangement joins TRBV2 to TRBJ2-2; TRBD1 matches at 10 bases. The CDR3 spans 16 residues. Germline V lookup: CDR1 SNHLY, CDR2 FYNNEI. V lost 4 bases and J lost 9; bases outside the gene matches: 11.